A single sample is the source of the 14 T cell receptor beta chains below, sequenced in a study of shared clonotypes between healthy human individuals. Clones were sequenced by immunoSEQ multiplex PCR, and TCRdb holds only the in-frame ones, with some missing. The sample consists of roughly 2,300,000 clones, 85% to 95% of them appearing once. The sequencing input was naive CD4+ T cells from PBMCs. Subset in this sample: CD45RA+ positively selected. Receptors originate from a young man in good health. Some clones in this sample may be carry-over from other donors' samples.

The chain employs TRBV28 and TRBJ1-5; D uncertain. The germline CDR1 and CDR2 sequences are MDHEN and SYDVKM. Trimming took off 7 bases at V and 0 bases at J, with 10 bases between the two ends. The CDR3 consists of 14 residues. The CDR3 nucleotides read TGTGCCAGCAAGTGGACGGATAGCAATCAGCCCCAGCATTTT. Protein product: CASKWTDSNQPQHF.

The V gene is TRBV6-1, the J gene TRBJ2-1, with D possibly matching TRBD1 (6 bases). The CDR3 is 13 amino acids. V lost 6 bases and J lost 5, with 11 bases in between. Germline CDR1 and CDR2: MNHNS and SASEGT. The CDR3 spells CASRRTVNNEQFF. The CDR3 region has the DNA TGTGCCAGCAGGCGGACAGTCAACAATGAGCAGTTCTTC.

This chain connects TRBV6-5 to TRBJ2-3; 14 bases are shared with TRBD2. V was pared by 6 bases and J by 4 bases, with 3 bases of the junction left unmatched. CDR1 is MNHEY and CDR2 is SVGAGI in the germline V gene. The CDR3 is made up of 15 amino acids. The CDR3 DNA follows: TGTGCCAGCAGAGCGACTAGCGGGAGGGCAGATACGCAGTATTTT. Encoded protein: CASRATSGRADTQYF.

The genes are TRBV7-2 and TRBJ1-2; possible D gene TRBD1, 5 bases. This CDR3 has 11 amino acids. Trimming removed 6 bases from V and 7 bases from J, with 9 bases in between. Germline V gene lookup returns CDR1 SGHTA and CDR2 FQGNSA. CDR3 residues: CASSRGFGYTF. The DNA of the CDR3 is TGTGCCAGCAGTAGGGGATTTGGCTACACCTTC.

The chain links TRBV7-2 to TRBJ2-7; TRBD1 agrees at 8 bases. V shed 5 bases and J 4 bases; nucleotides not matched to a gene: 10. This CDR3 has 15 residues. Germline V gives CDR1 SGHTA, CDR2 FQGNSA. The CDR3 bases are TGTGCCAGCAGCCAGGGGGCAGGGGGCAGATACGAGCAGTACTTC. This sequence encodes CASSQGAGGRYEQYF.

This chain links TRBV5-4 with TRBJ2-3; D possibly corresponds to TRBD2 (5 bases). Germline V gene lookup returns CDR1 SGHNT and CDR2 YYREEE (reference sequence). V lost 4 bases, J lost 6 bases, and 15 bases lay in between. This CDR3 has 14 amino acids. DNA of the CDR3: TGTGCCAGCAGCGATCGAGGAGGTAGGGATACGCAGTATTTT. Translating it yields CASSDRGGRDTQYF.

This chain links TRBV7-9 with TRBJ1-2; D gene unclear. CDR1 is SEHNR and CDR2 is FQNEAQ in the germline V gene (reference sequence). The V end lost 8 bases, the J end lost 3 bases, and 16 bases lay between the germline ends. The length of the CDR3 is 14 residues. The CDR3 reads CASDPEALDYGYTF. CDR3 sequence (DNA): TGTGCCAGCGACCCCGAGGCTCTTGACTATGGCTACACCTTC.

This chain uses TRBV7-9 with TRBJ2-2; perhaps D is TRBD1 or TRBD2 (6 bases each). Germline values: CDR1 SEHNR, CDR2 FQNEAQ (reference sequence). The CDR3 runs 17 residues. Trimming removed 1 base at V and 5 bases at J, with 17 bases between. In DNA, the CDR3 is TGTGCCAGCAGCTTAGTTCAGGGGCGGGAAGAGACCGGGGAGCTGTTTTTT. Its protein is CASSLVQGREETGELFF.

The V gene is TRBV15, the J gene TRBJ1-1, with 7 nucleotides matching TRBD1. Germline CDR1 LNHNV, CDR2 YYDKDF (reference sequence). V shed 3 bases and J 8 bases; nucleotides not matched to a gene: 9. The CDR3 loop spans 14 amino acids. CDR3 protein: CATSSSPTGHEAFF. The CDR3 DNA reads TGTGCCACCAGCAGCTCACCGACAGGGCACGAAGCTTTCTTT.

The chain has TRBV6-1 and TRBJ1-2, with 7 bases that match TRBD1. Germline CDR1 reads MNHNS; CDR2 reads SASEGT. The CDR3 totals 14 residues. V was clipped by 4 bases and J by 9 bases; unmatched bases: 11. DNA for the CDR3: TGTGCCAGCAGTGGACCGGACAGGTCTATTCGCTACACCTTC. Protein sequence: CASSGPDRSIRYTF.

The chain has TRBV5-1 and TRBJ2-7; D gene uncertain. There are 14 residues in the CDR3. V dropped 0 bases and J dropped 1 base, with 8 bases sitting between them. Per the germline V gene, CDR1 is SGHRS and CDR2 is YFSETQ. In DNA, the CDR3 is TGCGCCAGCAGCTTGGGGTTGTGGTCCTACGAGCAGTACTTC. This translates into CASSLGLWSYEQYF.

V usage is TRBV19 and J usage is TRBJ1-2; 7 positions agree with TRBD1. V dropped 4 bases and J dropped 0; count of bases not matched to a gene: 8. The CDR3 loop spans 16 amino acids. Germline lookup yields CDR1 LNHDA and CDR2 SQIVND (reference sequence). CDR3 residues: CASSTGTAITNYGYTF. CDR3 nucleotide sequence: TGTGCCAGTAGTACCGGGACAGCGATTACTAACTATGGCTACACCTTC.

The rearrangement links TRBV6-1 to TRBJ2-7; D uncertain. V gave up 4 bases and J gave up 7 bases, with 11 bases separating them. CDR1 is MNHNS, CDR2 SASEGT, per germline. The CDR3 sequence is 12 residues long. This chain's CDR3 is CASSARRFEQYF. CDR3 bases: TGTGCCAGCAGTGCCCGACGTTTTGAGCAGTACTTC.

The chain uses TRBV5-5 and TRBJ1-2; D is possibly TRBD1 (5 bases). Germline-derived CDR1 and CDR2 are SGHKS and YYEKEE (reference sequence). Trimming stripped 3 bases from V and 4 bases from J, with 10 bases between. The length of the CDR3 is 13 residues. The CDR3: CASSSDITYGYTF. The CDR3 DNA is TGTGCCAGCAGCTCGGACATAACCTATGGCTACACCTTC. The full variable domain, with the rest looked up from reference TRBV5-5 and TRBJ1-2, is DAGVTQSPTHLIKTRGQQVTLRCSPISGHKSVSWYQQVLGQGPQFIFQYYEKEERGRGNFPDRFSARQFPNYSSELNVNALLLGDSALYLCASSSDITYGYTFGSGTRLTVV.